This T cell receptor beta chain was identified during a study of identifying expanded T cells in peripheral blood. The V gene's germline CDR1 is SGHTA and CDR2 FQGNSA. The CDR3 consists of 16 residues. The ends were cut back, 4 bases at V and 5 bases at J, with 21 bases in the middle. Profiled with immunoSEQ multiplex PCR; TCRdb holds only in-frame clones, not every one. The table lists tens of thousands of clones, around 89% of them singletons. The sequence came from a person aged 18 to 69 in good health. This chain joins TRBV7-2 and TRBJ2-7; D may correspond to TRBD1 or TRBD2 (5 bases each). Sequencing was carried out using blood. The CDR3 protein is CASSSLGTSTRNEQYF. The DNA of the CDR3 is TGTGCCAGCAGCTCATTGGGGACCTCGACGCGGAACGAGCAGTACTTC.